Each of the 26 T cell receptor beta chains below was sequenced from the same sample in a study of blood T cell repertoires in COVID-19 (TCRdb year 2020). The library was prepared using the immunoSEQ multiplex PCR assay. Drawn from immuneACCESS, this table holds only the in-frame rearrangements with V and J called that TCRdb kept. Clones are partly lost; checked studies trace under half to an unresolved V gene and leave the rest unexplained. The sample yields roughly 250,000 clones; roughly 82% were counted once. The biggest ten clones account for approximately 2% of the sample. Sequencing was done on a sample of PBMCs or T cells enriched from blood (not recorded which). Receptors were obtained from a woman aged 45-59 years who had recovered from COVID-19.

The chain joins TRBV11-2 to TRBJ2-3; 7 bases map to TRBD1. Unmatched junction bases numbered 5, after V lost 0 bases and J lost 5 bases. Germline assignment: CDR1 SGHAT and CDR2 FQNNGV. This CDR3 is 15 amino acids long. The CDR3 here is CASSLERAGGDTQYF. The CDR3 DNA reads as TGTGCCAGCAGCTTAGAGCGGGCAGGGGGAGATACGCAGTATTTT.

This clone was counted once. J is TRBJ1-2 and V is TRBV5-4; D might be TRBD1 (5 bases). The CDR3 sequence is 15 residues long. Per the germline V gene, CDR1 is SGHNT and CDR2 is YYREEE (reference sequence). V lost 2 bases to trimming and J lost 8 bases, with 19 bases between them. CDR3 protein: CASSFGVNGGEGYTF. The CDR3 DNA reads TGTGCCAGCAGCTTTGGGGTGAACGGGGGAGAGGGCTACACCTTC.

The V and J genes are TRBV19 and TRBJ1-5, with 8 bases fitting TRBD1. Losses at the gene ends were 5 bases for V and 0 bases for J; bases not matched to a gene: 6. The CDR3 runs to 16 residues. Looked up from germline, CDR1 is LNHDA and CDR2 is SQIVND (reference sequence). The CDR3 nucleotides are TGTGCCAGTAGTTTGGGACAGGCTAATAGCAATCAGCCCCAGCATTTT. Translated, it gives CASSLGQANSNQPQHF. Using reference TRBV19 and TRBJ1-5 for the parts outside the CDR3, the full variable domain is DGGITQSPKYLFRKEGQNVTLSCEQNLNHDAMYWYRQDPGQGLRLIYYSQIVNDFQKGDIAEGYSVSREKKESFPLTVTSAQKNPTAFYLCASSLGQANSNQPQHFGDGTRLSIL.

The chain links TRBV11-2 to TRBJ1-1; D possibly corresponds to TRBD1 (6 bases). The CDR3 totals 14 residues. Trimming took off 1 base at V and 6 bases at J, with 12 bases between the two ends. Germline CDR1 reads SGHAT; CDR2 reads FQNNGV. CDR3 sequence: CASSLGWGHAEAFF. The CDR3 DNA reads as TGTGCCAGCAGCTTAGGTTGGGGGCACGCTGAAGCTTTCTTT.

J is TRBJ1-4 and V is TRBV11-2, with a weak D call TRBD1 (5 bases). Germline lookup yields CDR1 SGHAT and CDR2 FQNNGV. The V end lost 1 base, the J end lost 3 bases, and 9 bases lay between the germline ends. CDR3 size: 15 residues. The CDR3: CASSLGWGSNEKLFF. CDR3 DNA: TGTGCCAGCAGCTTAGGCTGGGGCTCTAATGAAAAACTGTTTTTT.

The CDR3 DNA reads as TGTGCCAGCAGGGCGGGGGGGCCAAATGAGCAGTTCTTC. Amino acid sequence: CASRAGGPNEQFF. This chain joins TRBV12-3 or TRBV12-4 and TRBJ2-1; 9 positions match TRBD2. The CDR3 consists of 13 residues. V was clipped by 6 bases and J by 7 bases; unmatched bases: 4.

The chain carries TRBV27 and TRBJ1-2; no clear D. Germline CDR1 is MNHEY and CDR2 is SMNVEV (reference sequence). Trimming left V 5 bases short and J 5 bases short, with 18 bases between. The CDR3 runs to 15 residues. The DNA of the CDR3 is TGTGCCAGCAGTCCCCTTGACCGGCCGGGGTATGGCTACACCTTC. Protein: CASSPLDRPGYGYTF.

For the CDR3, the DNA is TGTGCCAGCAGTTCCGATGGACTCGGCGATGAGCAGTTCTTC. Translated: CASSSDGLGDEQFF. V usage is TRBV28 and J usage is TRBJ2-1; D might be TRBD2 (5 bases). V was pared by 4 bases and J by 8 bases, with 15 bases between. Germline-derived CDR1 and CDR2 are MDHEN and SYDVKM. The CDR3 extends over 14 amino acids. The full variable domain, with the rest looked up from reference TRBV28 and TRBJ2-1, is DVKVTQSSRYLVKRTGEKVFLECVQDMDHENMFWYRQDPGLGLRLIYFSYDVKMKEKGDIPEGYSVSREKKERFSLILESASTNQTSMYLCASSSDGLGDEQFFGPGTRLTVL.

The chain has TRBV9 and TRBJ2-6; no clear D gene. This CDR3 contains 14 residues. Trimming removed 5 bases from V and 2 bases from J, with 8 bases in between. Germline V gene lookup returns CDR1 SGDLS and CDR2 YYNGEE. The CDR3 loop is CASRRDAGANVLTF. DNA for the CDR3: TGTGCCAGCAGAAGAGATGCTGGGGCCAACGTCCTGACTTTC.

This chain connects TRBV4-1 to TRBJ1-1; TRBD1 aligns across 8 bases. The germline CDR1 and CDR2 sequences are MGHRA and YSYEKL. The J segment lost 4 bases and the V segment lost 3 bases, leaving 13 bases of the junction unmatched. The CDR3 extends over 17 amino acids. In DNA, the CDR3 is TGCGCCAGCAGCCAGGGGGCTGGGAGGCAGGGGGCCACTGAAGCTTTCTTT. Translating it yields CASSQGAGRQGATEAFF.

The rearrangement uses TRBV29-1 and TRBJ2-3; possibly TRBD1 for D (6 bases). CDR1 and CDR2 (germline): SQVTM, ANQGSEA. Trimming stripped 6 bases from V and 0 bases from J, with 19 bases between. The CDR3 consists of 16 residues. The CDR3 sequence is CSVVFRGRASTDTQYF. The DNA for the CDR3 is TGCAGCGTCGTTTTCAGGGGAAGGGCTAGCACAGATACGCAGTATTTT.

The chain uses TRBV4-2 and TRBJ2-1, with 8 nucleotides matching TRBD2. Trimming removed 1 base from V and 5 bases from J; junction bases left unmatched: 16. The CDR3 is 19 residues long. The germline V gene has CDR1 LGHNA and CDR2 YNFKEQ. This CDR3 reads CASSQAPAGDPTANNEQFF. The CDR3, as DNA: TGTGCCAGCAGCCAAGCCCCAGCGGGAGACCCGACCGCCAACAATGAGCAGTTCTTC.

CDR3 region: CASSQGGQGATYGYTF. The CDR3 nucleotides are TGCGCCAGCAGCCAAGGGGGACAGGGGGCGACCTATGGCTACACCTTC. The J gene is TRBJ1-2, the V gene TRBV4-3; 12 bases agree with TRBD1. Germline CDR1 LGHNA, CDR2 YSLEER. The junction had 4 bases not matched to a gene; V was cut back by 1 base and J by 4 bases. There are 16 residues in the CDR3.

The V call is TRBV5-6, the J call TRBJ2-7; D possibly corresponds to TRBD2 (5 bases). In germline, CDR1 is SGHDT, CDR2 YYEEEE. Between the trimmed V and J ends, which lost 2 bases and 6 bases, there was a span of 18 bases. The CDR3 extends over 15 amino acids. The CDR3 here is CASSLVTTARAEQYF. Here the CDR3 DNA reads TGTGCCAGCAGCTTAGTAACCACAGCGAGGGCCGAGCAGTACTTC.

V gene TRBV6-4 combines with J gene TRBJ1-2; D is perhaps TRBD1 (6 bases). V dropped 6 bases and J dropped 8 bases, with 19 bases sitting between them. CDR1 MRHNA and CDR2 SNTAGT come from the germline V gene. The CDR3 runs to 14 residues. Written as DNA, the CDR3 is TGTGCCAGCAGCCCCGGGGGGGCCGCTATGGGCTACACCTTC. Amino acids: CASSPGGAAMGYTF.

This sequence joins TRBV7-6 and TRBJ1-5; 10 nucleotides match TRBD1. The CDR3 length is 20 residues. V dropped 5 bases and J dropped 0; count of bases not matched to a gene: 16. In germline, CDR1 is SGHVS, CDR2 FNYEAQ. This CDR3 reads CASSPNVGQGSGNSNQPQHF. The DNA for the CDR3 is TGTGCCAGCAGCCCCAACGTGGGACAGGGGTCCGGGAATAGCAATCAGCCCCAGCATTTT. Together with reference TRBV7-6 and TRBJ1-5, the CDR3 gives the full variable domain: GAGVSQSPRYKVTKRGQDVALRCDPISGHVSLYWYRQALGQGPEFLTYFNYEAQQDKSGLPNDRFSAERPEGSISTLTIQRTEQRDSAMYRCASSPNVGQGSGNSNQPQHFGDGTRLSIL.

This clone was seen just once. CDR3 loop: CASRDSMYEKLFF. The CDR3 DNA reads as TGTGCCAGCAGGGACTCCATGTACGAAAAACTGTTTTTT. The V call is TRBV14, the J call TRBJ1-4; no firm D call. The CDR3 spans 13 residues. Between the trimmed V and J ends, which lost 6 bases and 8 bases, there was a span of 13 bases. Looked up from germline, CDR1 is SGHDN and CDR2 is FVKESK.

The chain uses TRBV27 and TRBJ2-7, with 9 bases that match TRBD1. From germline, CDR1 is MNHEY and CDR2 SMNVEV (reference sequence). The CDR3 runs 14 residues. V shed 3 bases, J shed 1 base, and the junction held 1 base outside the gene matches. The CDR3 sequence is CASSFGQGSYEQYF. CDR3 nucleotides: TGTGCCAGCAGTTTCGGACAGGGGTCCTACGAGCAGTACTTC.

The V and J genes are TRBV6-2 or TRBV6-3 and TRBJ2-7; TRBD2 matches 7 bases. The J segment lost 3 bases and the V segment lost 6 bases, leaving 11 bases of the junction unmatched. This CDR3 is 15 amino acids long. Germline V gene sequence: CDR1 MNHEY, CDR2 SVGEGT. Here the CDR3 DNA reads TGTGCCAGCAGCGCCCTTCTAGCGGAGAACTACGAGCAGTACTTC. Protein product: CASSALLAENYEQYF.

The chain has TRBV7-9 and TRBJ1-2; D remains unclear. The CDR3 loop spans 14 amino acids. CDR1 is SEHNR and CDR2 is FQNEAQ in the germline V gene (reference sequence). V lost 5 bases and J 4 bases, leaving 14 bases between the germline ends. The CDR3 coding sequence is TGTGCCAGCAGCCTTTCCAGCGGCAGCTATGGCTACACCTTC. Translating gives CASSLSSGSYGYTF.

The chain has TRBV27 and TRBJ2-7, with a weak D call TRBD2 (6 bases). This CDR3 contains 15 residues. Trimming pared 3 bases from V and 0 bases from J, leaving 12 bases between. Germline assignment: CDR1 MNHEY and CDR2 SMNVEV (reference sequence). Written as DNA, the CDR3 is TGTGCCAGCAGTTTCGGCGGCGGGGCCTCCTACGAGCAGTACTTC. It codes for CASSFGGGASYEQYF.

There are a few counts of this clone. The chain has TRBV4-3 and TRBJ2-1, with 16 bases fitting TRBD2. CDR1 and CDR2 from the germline V gene are LGHNA and YSLEER. Losses at the gene ends were 6 bases for V and 7 bases for J; bases not matched to a gene: 9. The length of the CDR3 is 17 residues. The DNA for the CDR3 is TGCGCCAGCAGTCGGGGACTAGCGGGGGGGCCGTTAAATGAGCAGTTCTTC. Residues: CASSRGLAGGPLNEQFF.

V and J are TRBV6-5 and TRBJ2-7, with 7 nucleotides matching TRBD2. Germline CDR1 MNHEY, CDR2 SVGAGI. This CDR3 contains 11 residues. J was trimmed by 7 bases and V by 5 bases; bases with no gene match: 2. The CDR3 spells CASSPGGEQYF. Here the CDR3 DNA reads TGTGCCAGCAGTCCCGGGGGGGAGCAGTACTTC.

This clone was counted only a few times. J is TRBJ2-7 and V is TRBV3-1 (or the pseudogene TRBV3-2); 12 nucleotides align to TRBD2. This CDR3 contains 16 residues. The V and J ends lost 1 base and 6 bases, in that order; junction bases with no gene match: 7. Germline CDR1 reads LGHDT; CDR2 reads YNNKEL (reference sequence). CDR3 residues: CASSQGATSGSFEQYF. DNA for the CDR3: TGTGCCAGCAGCCAAGGAGCGACTAGCGGGAGTTTCGAGCAGTACTTC.

V is TRBV5-1 and J is TRBJ2-5; a possible D gene is TRBD2 (6 bases). Germline V gives CDR1 SGHRS, CDR2 YFSETQ. The CDR3 is 15 amino acids. Trimming left V 4 bases short and J 4 bases short, with 17 bases between. The CDR3: CASSGGNGAGETQYF. CDR3 nucleotides: TGCGCCAGCAGCGGGGGGAACGGGGCTGGAGAGACCCAGTACTTC.

This chain joins TRBV6-2 or TRBV6-3 and TRBJ1-1, with TRBD1 matching over 8 bases. Per the germline V gene, CDR1 is MNHEY and CDR2 is SVGEGT. After removal of 2 bases from V and 3 bases from J, the junction contained 5 bases not matched to a gene. This CDR3 is built from 15 residues. Here the CDR3 DNA reads TGTGCCAGCAGTTACCCCCAGGGACAGGACACTGAAGCTTTCTTT. It translates to CASSYPQGQDTEAFF.